Listed here is a single T cell receptor beta chain. Its antigen is undetermined. The data stem from a study of T-cell memory formation after mild COVID-19. Study results and caveats: Day 15 to 85 contractors were CD4/CD8 balanced; later expanders leaned CD4+.

Trimming stripped 5 bases from V and 1 base from J, with 11 bases between. CDR3 length equals 14 residues. Germline V CDR1 and CDR2: MDHEN, SYDVKM. TCRdb called the 5' RACE reads again in MiXCR, with one record for every CDR3 protein. The data contain 100,000 to 150,000 distinct CDR3 sequences, 17% of them singletons. The sequence was obtained from a man aged 18 to 35 who had mild COVID-19 (a few samples of this study predate the infection). Cell type and time point are not known. The gene calls are TRBV28 and TRBJ1-2, with unresolved D. The sequencing input was PBMCs or a T cell subset sorted from them (not recorded which). The CDR3 DNA reads as TGTGCCAGCAGTCCCCTACACTTTAACTATGGCTACACCTTC. Residues: CASSPLHFNYGYTF.